Below, 4 T cell receptor beta chains from the same sample are listed, as sequenced in a study of cytomegalovirus exposure and HLA in healthy donors. Primers: 60 Vbeta forward and 13 Jbeta reverse. TCRdb keeps only in-frame clones here, not all; method: immunoSEQ multiplex PCR. Of over 150,000 clones listed, roughly 84% are singletons. The sample taken for sequencing was PBMCs. The receptor source for this set is a boy aged 2 to 9 in good health and CMV-seronegative.

The chain's CDR3 is CASSPNSGHLNYGYTF. The CDR3 region has the DNA TGTGCCAGCAGTCCTAATTCGGGACACCTTAACTATGGCTACACCTTC. This chain uses TRBV2 with TRBJ1-2, with D possibly matching TRBD1 (6 bases). This CDR3 spans 16 amino acids. Germline CDR1 reads SNHLY; CDR2 reads FYNNEI. The ends were cut back, 5 bases at V and 1 base at J, with 17 bases in the middle. Full variable domain (missing parts from reference TRBV2 and TRBJ1-2): EPEVTQTPSHQVTQMGQEVILRCVPISNHLYFYWYRQILGQKVEFLVSFYNNEISEKSEIFDDQFSVERPDGSNFTLKIRSTKLEDSAMYFCASSPNSGHLNYGYTFGSGTRLTVV.

The chain employs TRBV18 and TRBJ2-7; TRBD2 matches 9 bases. The CDR3 runs to 15 residues. The trim removed 0 bases at V and 2 bases at J, leaving 2 bases unmatched. In germline, CDR1 is KGHSH, CDR2 LQKENI. The CDR3 DNA reads as TGTGCCAGCTCACCACCGGCTAGCGGGGCCTACGAGCAGTACTTC. It encodes CASSPPASGAYEQYF.

The chain couples TRBV9 to TRBJ2-5, with 9 bases aligning to TRBD1. Germline CDR1 SGDLS, CDR2 YYNGEE. This CDR3 is built from 14 residues. Losses at the gene ends were 2 bases for V and 5 bases for J; bases not matched to a gene: 4. The CDR3 region is CASSVAGTGETQYF. The CDR3 region has the DNA TGTGCCAGCAGCGTTGCCGGGACAGGGGAGACCCAGTACTTC.

The chain links TRBV2 to TRBJ2-1; 8 bases align to TRBD2. The V and J ends lost 9 bases and 0 bases, in that order; junction bases with no gene match: 1. There are 13 residues in the CDR3. Germline assignment: CDR1 SNHLY and CDR2 FYNNEI. The CDR3 DNA sequence: TGTGCCAGGGGGACTAGCTCCTACAATGAGCAGTTCTTC. It codes for CARGTSSYNEQFF.